The table lists the clone carrying this TCR beta chain with many counts. No antigen is known for it. TCRdb independently ran MiXCR on the reads; one entry per CDR3 protein. The table includes approximately 320,000 distinct CDR3 sequences, more than 8% detected once. The data originate from a study of T cell repertoires in cytomegalovirus infection. In the study overall: Based on public TCR beta signatures, there were indications of CMV infection and of a matching HLA type.

Study results and caveats: Carriage of CMV together with the relevant HLA was identifiable through cumulative public TCR beta family frequency. The ex vivo response was dominated by HLA-C-restricted CMV-specific TCR beta clonotypes.

From germline, CDR1 is SGHAT and CDR2 FQNNGV. The CDR3 loop spans 16 amino acids. V shed 5 bases and J 3 bases; nucleotides not matched to a gene: 7. The chain joins TRBV11-2 to TRBJ2-1, with 10 bases that match TRBD2. The specimen was PBMCs. This TCR was sampled from a human donor in good health (CMV status not recorded). Some clones in this sample may be carry-over from other donors' samples. The CDR3 nucleotides are TGTGCCAGCAGCAAACGACTAGCGGGTGTCTACAATGAGCAGTTCTTC. Protein product: CASSKRLAGVYNEQFF.